This passage covers 9 T cell receptor beta chains from one sample sequenced in a study of T cell responses to AZD1222 COVID-19 vaccine. The assay was immunoSEQ multiplex PCR, and TCRdb's table has in-frame clones only and misses some. The table shows nearly 110,000 clones, with roughly 87% occurring only once. The sample here was peripheral blood, taken on day 0 of AZD1222 vaccination. Receptors were obtained from an adult in good health.

This clone was counted a few times. The chain employs TRBV6-5 and TRBJ2-1, with TRBD2 matching 12 bases. The V gene end was trimmed by 2 bases and the J gene end by 9 bases; junction bases not matched to a gene: 5. This CDR3 region has 15 residues. CDR1 is MNHEY and CDR2 is SVGAGI in the germline V gene. In DNA form, the CDR3 reads TGTGCCAGCAGTTACAGGACTAGCGGGAACGTTGAGCAGTTCTTC. The encoded protein is CASSYRTSGNVEQFF.

The rearrangement uses TRBV4-2 and TRBJ2-2, with D possibly TRBD1 on 5 matching bases. CDR1 is LGHNA and CDR2 is YNFKEQ in the germline V gene. V was trimmed by 4 bases and J by 5 bases, leaving 11 bases between them. The CDR3 is made up of 14 amino acids. CDR3 region: CASSPRPGTGELFF. As DNA, the CDR3 is TGTGCCAGCAGCCCTCGACCAGGGACCGGGGAGCTGTTTTTT.

This sequence joins TRBV20-1 and TRBJ1-4; maybe TRBD1 (5 bases). This CDR3 region has 10 residues. Between the trimmed V and J ends, which lost 6 bases and 7 bases, there was a span of 6 bases. Germline values: CDR1 DFQATT, CDR2 SNEGSKA (reference sequence). The CDR3 sequence is CSAGAEKLFF. The CDR3 DNA follows: TGCAGTGCCGGGGCTGAAAAACTGTTTTTT.

The chain employs TRBV20-1 and TRBJ2-1; 7 bases line up with TRBD2. CDR3 length: 14 residues. V was clipped by 3 bases and J by 6 bases; unmatched bases: 8. Germline-derived CDR1 and CDR2 are DFQATT and SNEGSKA (reference sequence). CDR3 DNA: TGCAGTGCTAGTGTCCTAGCGGAGGTCAATGAGCAGTTCTTC. Residues: CSASVLAEVNEQFF.

V is TRBV18 and J is TRBJ1-3; D not certain. The CDR3 consists of 17 residues. V lost 1 base and J 0 bases, leaving 13 bases between the germline ends. Germline V CDR1 and CDR2: KGHSH, LQKENI. The CDR3, as DNA: TGTGCCAGCTCACCACTCGAGGGTCGTGTCTCTGGAAACACCATATATTTT. Its translation: CASSPLEGRVSGNTIYF. Full variable domain (outside the CDR3, taken from reference TRBV18 and TRBJ1-3): NAGVMQNPRHLVRRRGQEARLRCSPMKGHSHVYWYRQLPEEGLKFMVYLQKENIIDESGMPKERFSAEFPKEGPSILRIQQVVRGDSAAYFCASSPLEGRVSGNTIYFGEGSWLTVV.

The chain links TRBV30 to TRBJ2-3; maybe TRBD2 (7 bases). Germline assignment: CDR1 GTSNPN and CDR2 SVGIG (reference sequence). The CDR3 runs 15 residues. V was pared by 0 bases and J by 2 bases, with 12 bases between. The CDR3 loop is CAWSVKGDYTDTQYF. CDR3 bases: TGTGCCTGGAGTGTAAAGGGGGACTACACAGATACGCAGTATTTT.

In its sample, this clone was seen once. The chain uses TRBV3-1 (or the pseudogene TRBV3-2) and TRBJ1-1, with 7 bases that match TRBD1. Trimming removed 1 base from V and 1 base from J; junction bases left unmatched: 3. The germline CDR1 and CDR2 sequences are LGHDT and YNNKEL (reference sequence). The CDR3 contains 15 residues. CDR3 DNA sequence: TGTGCCAGCAGCCAAGGCTCAGGGGGGAACACTGAAGCTTTCTTT. It specifies CASSQGSGGNTEAFF.

This rearrangement joins TRBV2 to TRBJ2-5; 9 bases are a match to TRBD2. The CDR3 runs to 13 residues. Germline CDR1 is SNHLY and CDR2 is FYNNEI. Germline trimming cut 7 bases from V and 5 bases from J; bases unmatched to any gene: 5. The CDR3 DNA reads TGTGCCAGCACCCCCAGCGGGAGGGAGACCCAGTACTTC. This sequence encodes CASTPSGRETQYF.

V usage is TRBV13 and J usage is TRBJ2-2, with D unresolved. Trimming took off 2 bases at V and 0 bases at J, with 4 bases between the two ends. Germline CDR1 reads PRHDT; CDR2 reads FYEKMQ (reference sequence). This CDR3 spans 14 amino acids. This CDR3 reads CASSLRPNTGELFF. CDR3 nucleotide sequence: TGTGCCAGCAGCTTAAGACCGAACACCGGGGAGCTGTTTTTT.